What follows are 32 T cell receptor beta chains derived from one specimen sequenced in a study of control samples from healthy donors and cancer patients. Data came from immunoSEQ multiplex PCR; TCRdb stores just in-frame clones and leaves some out. The sample consists of some 220,000 clones, just under 95% of them appearing once. The sample comprised blood. The receptors here all came from a man aged 50-59 years in good health.

The chain couples TRBV28 to TRBJ2-5; 7 nucleotides match TRBD2. V was clipped by 3 bases and J by 7 bases; unmatched bases: 5. The germline V gene encodes CDR1 MDHEN and CDR2 SYDVKM. The CDR3 is made up of 13 amino acids. CDR3 DNA: TGTGCCAGCAGTTTGGTGGGAGGGTGGACCCAGTACTTC. Residues: CASSLVGGWTQYF.

J is TRBJ2-7 and V is TRBV20-1; D remains unclear. Germline CDR1 is DFQATT and CDR2 is SNEGSKA (reference sequence). CDR3 length: 11 amino acids. V lost 5 bases, J lost 3 bases, and 8 bases lay in between. The DNA of the CDR3 is TGCAGTGCTGCCAGGTTCTACGAGCAGTACTTC. Translating gives CSAARFYEQYF.

The rearrangement links TRBV10-3 to TRBJ2-5; 10 nucleotides agree with TRBD2. The V gene end was trimmed by 4 bases and the J gene end by 1 base; junction bases not matched to a gene: 6. The CDR3 loop spans 16 amino acids. CDR1 is ENHRY and CDR2 is SYGVKD in the germline V gene. CDR3 sequence reads: CAISGERGGPQETQYF. The CDR3 DNA reads TGTGCCATCAGTGGTGAGCGGGGGGGTCCCCAAGAGACCCAGTACTTC.

The chain employs TRBV28 and TRBJ2-7; 12 positions match TRBD1. From germline, CDR1 is MDHEN and CDR2 SYDVKM. This CDR3 comprises 14 residues. V was clipped by 6 bases and J by 5 bases; unmatched bases: 5. In DNA form, the CDR3 reads TGTGCCAGCAGCTCCGGGACAGGGGGCCACGAGCAGTACTTC. This gives the protein CASSSGTGGHEQYF.

This clone was recorded only once. The chain employs TRBV4-3 and TRBJ1-6, with D unresolved. Germline V CDR1 and CDR2: LGHNA, YSLEER. V was cut by 3 bases and J by 4 bases, with 10 bases left in between. This CDR3 has 15 amino acids. CDR3 DNA sequence: TGCGCCAGCAGCCAGGAACACTTATATAATTCACCCCTCCACTTT. This translates into CASSQEHLYNSPLHF.

This sequence joins TRBV11-2 and TRBJ2-5; D is undetermined. The CDR3 length is 11 residues. The ends were cut back, 4 bases at V and 2 bases at J, with 2 bases in the middle. Germline V gene sequence: CDR1 SGHAT, CDR2 FQNNGV. The DNA of the CDR3 is TGTGCCAGCAGCTCTCAAGAGACCCAGTACTTC. Translation: CASSSQETQYF.

CDR3 in amino acids: CASSSQVLGAFF. CDR3 sequence (DNA): TGCGCCAGCAGTAGTCAGGTGCTCGGGGCTTTCTTT. The rearrangement uses TRBV10-2 and TRBJ1-1; D uncertain. V was shortened by 5 bases and J by 11 bases, with 15 bases between the two germline ends. This CDR3 has 12 residues. Germline CDR1 and CDR2: WSHSY and SAAADI.

The chain links TRBV5-5 to TRBJ2-1; D remains unclear. Trimming shortened V by 1 base and J by 3 bases, and 11 bases separated the two germline ends. Germline CDR1 reads SGHKS; CDR2 reads YYEKEE (reference sequence). This CDR3 has 15 amino acids. The chain's CDR3 is CASSLKQTFYNEQFF. The CDR3 DNA is TGTGCCAGCAGCTTGAAGCAGACTTTCTACAATGAGCAGTTCTTC. Complete variable domain (other parts from reference TRBV5-5 and TRBJ2-1): DAGVTQSPTHLIKTRGQQVTLRCSPISGHKSVSWYQQVLGQGPQFIFQYYEKEERGRGNFPDRFSARQFPNYSSELNVNALLLGDSALYLCASSLKQTFYNEQFFGPGTRLTVL.

The gene calls are TRBV5-1 and TRBJ2-1, with 7 bases fitting TRBD1. Per the germline V gene, CDR1 is SGHRS and CDR2 is YFSETQ. Germline trimming cut 3 bases from V and 0 bases from J; bases unmatched to any gene: 6. The CDR3 spans 16 residues. CDR3 sequence: CASSSSGTASYNEQFF. The CDR3 region has the DNA TGCGCCAGCAGCTCATCCGGGACAGCCTCCTACAATGAGCAGTTCTTC.

V usage is TRBV19 and J usage is TRBJ2-7; D possibly uses TRBD1 or TRBD2 (5 bases each). The V end was cut by 8 bases, the J end by 7 bases, with 18 bases between. The CDR3 has 13 amino acids. Germline values: CDR1 LNHDA, CDR2 SQIVND (reference sequence). The chain's CDR3 is CASLLGDLGEQYV. The CDR3 DNA reads as TGTGCCAGTCTACTCGGGGACCTTGGGGAGCAGTACGTC.

This clone was seen a single time. The V call is TRBV12-3 or TRBV12-4, the J call TRBJ1-3; 8 bases are a match to TRBD1. This CDR3 comprises 13 residues. The V and J ends lost 6 bases and 7 bases, in that order; junction bases with no gene match: 5. The CDR3 sequence is CASSDRGINTIYF. The CDR3 coding sequence is TGTGCCAGCAGCGACAGGGGTATCAACACCATATATTTT.

This clone was seen once. Different DNA sequences within this sample yield the same CDR3. CDR3 in amino acids: CASSLGLPGELFF. The CDR3, as DNA: TGTGCCAGCAGCTTAGGGTTGCCCGGGGAGCTGTTTTTT. The rearrangement links TRBV7-8 to TRBJ2-2; D call uncertain. This CDR3 is 13 amino acids long. The germline CDR1 and CDR2 sequences are SGHVS and FQNEAQ. Trimming removed 1 base at V and 6 bases at J, with 6 bases between.

This clone occurred a few times. The V gene is TRBV7-9, the J gene TRBJ1-6; a possible D gene is TRBD1 (5 bases). The CDR3 loop spans 16 amino acids. V was trimmed by 4 bases and J by 1 base, leaving 11 bases between them. CDR1 and CDR2 from the germline V gene are SEHNR and FQNEAQ (reference sequence). CDR3 region: CASSSGRRSYNSPLHF. The CDR3 DNA sequence: TGTGCCAGCAGCTCGGGACGGAGGTCCTATAATTCACCCCTCCACTTT.

The gene calls are TRBV6-5 and TRBJ1-2; D is ambiguous. This CDR3 has 13 amino acids. Germline V gene sequence: CDR1 MNHEY, CDR2 SVGAGI. V was clipped by 2 bases and J by 3 bases, with 7 bases between them. CDR3: CASSYGGYYGYTF. The CDR3 DNA reads as TGTGCCAGCAGTTACGGAGGATACTATGGCTACACCTTC.

This chain uses TRBV5-6 with TRBJ1-4, with TRBD1 identical over 9 bases. Per germline, CDR1 SGHDT and CDR2 YYEEEE. V shed 0 bases and J 8 bases; nucleotides not matched to a gene: 14. This CDR3 is 18 amino acids long. DNA of the CDR3: TGTGCCAGCAGCTTGGTAGTACAGGGGGCGGACGATTTGGAAAAACTGTTTTTT. This sequence encodes CASSLVVQGADDLEKLFF.

The V and J genes are TRBV7-2 and TRBJ2-7; D gene ambiguous. Germline CDR1 and CDR2: SGHTA and FQGNSA. The length of the CDR3 is 14 residues. V gave up 1 base and J gave up 0 bases, with 7 bases separating them. The chain's CDR3 is CASSLGTVSYEQYF. As DNA, the CDR3 is TGTGCCAGCAGCTTAGGAACAGTCTCCTACGAGCAGTACTTC.

The chain combines TRBV5-1 with TRBJ1-2; perhaps TRBD1 as D (5 bases). The V gene lost 4 bases and the J gene lost 2 bases, with 12 bases spanning the gap. CDR3 length: 14 amino acids. Germline CDR1 reads SGHRS; CDR2 reads YFSETQ. CDR3 DNA sequence: TGCGCCAGCAGCCTAACTCCAGGGAACTATGGCTACACCTTC. Translating gives CASSLTPGNYGYTF.

The chain couples TRBV7-9 to TRBJ2-1, with D perhaps TRBD1 (6 bases). CDR1 is SEHNR, CDR2 FQNEAQ, per germline (reference sequence). Trimming took off 2 bases at V and 1 base at J, with 18 bases between the two ends. The CDR3 runs 18 residues. In DNA, the CDR3 is TGTGCCAGCAGCTTACTACTGACGGACAGAGCTTCCTACAATGAGCAGTTCTTC. This translates into CASSLLLTDRASYNEQFF.

To note about this clone: The same CDR3 can be traced to other DNA sequences in this sample. The V gene is TRBV24-1, the J gene TRBJ1-2; 9 bases fit TRBD1. The CDR3 covers 14 residues. CDR1 and CDR2 from the germline V gene are KGHDR and SFDVKD. With 3 bases clipped from V and 6 bases from J, the junction kept 4 bases outside the gene matches. Here the CDR3 DNA reads TGTGCCACCAGTGATCCGGGACAGGGAGATGGCTACACCTTC. Translated: CATSDPGQGDGYTF.

This chain uses TRBV2 with TRBJ1-6, with no clear D. The CDR3 has 13 residues. Trimming took 1 base from V and 7 from J, leaving 5 bases between them. The V gene's germline CDR1 is SNHLY and CDR2 FYNNEI. CDR3 amino acids: CASSEGINSPLHF. The CDR3 DNA follows: TGTGCCAGCAGTGAAGGGATCAATTCACCCCTCCACTTT.

This sequence joins TRBV5-5 and TRBJ2-7; 7 bases are shared with TRBD1. Trimming cost V 5 bases and J 0 bases; bases outside gene matches: 20. This CDR3 region has 19 residues. The germline V gene encodes CDR1 SGHKS and CDR2 YYEKEE (reference sequence). The CDR3 here is CASRPLKGQALLGSYEQYV. CDR3 nucleotides: TGTGCCAGCAGACCCCTGAAAGGACAGGCACTCCTTGGCTCCTACGAGCAGTACGTC.

The chain joins TRBV5-6 to TRBJ2-7, with D uncertain. Germline V CDR1 and CDR2: SGHDT, YYEEEE. The V and J ends lost 3 bases and 1 base respectively, with 14 bases between them. This CDR3 has 15 amino acids. For the CDR3, the DNA is TGTGCCAGCAGCTCCAGGCGGATATATTCCTACGAGCAGTACTTC. Translation gives CASSSRRIYSYEQYF.

This sequence joins TRBV7-2 and TRBJ2-1, with 7 bases identical to TRBD2. J gave up 12 bases and V 3 bases, and 11 bases lay outside the gene matches. The CDR3 runs 14 residues. Germline assignment: CDR1 SGHTA and CDR2 FQGNSA. Here the CDR3 reads CASSFRRGEVVQFF. DNA for the CDR3: TGTGCCAGCAGCTTCCGCCGGGGGGAAGTCGTGCAGTTCTTC. The full variable domain, its missing parts supplied by reference TRBV7-2 and TRBJ2-1, is GAGVSQSPSNKVTEKGKDVELRCDPISGHTALYWYRQSLGQGLEFLIYFQGNSAPDKSGLPSDRFSAERTGGSVSTLTIQRTQQEDSAVYLCASSFRRGEVVQFFGPGTRLTVL.

The chain carries TRBV28 and TRBJ1-2, with TRBD1 matching 10 bases. Losses at the gene ends were 6 bases for V and 6 bases for J; bases not matched to a gene: 4. The CDR3 sequence is 13 residues long. Germline assignment: CDR1 MDHEN and CDR2 SYDVKM. The CDR3: CASRSGQGNGYTF. CDR3 sequence (DNA): TGTGCCAGCAGGTCGGGACAGGGGAATGGCTACACCTTC.

Remarks on this clone: The sample holds other DNA sequences that translate to the same CDR3. The chain has TRBV9 and TRBJ2-5; the D is unclear. The length of the CDR3 is 13 residues. CDR1 SGDLS and CDR2 YYNGEE come from the germline V gene. Trimming cost V 0 bases and J 5 bases, with 8 bases left between them. CDR3 DNA: TGTGCCAGCAGCGTAGCCCCCCAGGAGACCCAGTACTTC. The encoded protein is CASSVAPQETQYF.

The gene calls are TRBV12-3 or TRBV12-4 and TRBJ1-2; TRBD1 might be the D (6 bases). V was clipped by 3 bases and J by 7 bases, with 12 bases between them. The CDR3 runs to 13 residues. As DNA, the CDR3 is TGTGCCAGCAGTTTTGGTCAGGGGACTGGCTACACCTTC. Its protein is CASSFGQGTGYTF.

Only one count was recorded for this clone. This chain joins TRBV3-1 (or the pseudogene TRBV3-2) and TRBJ2-5; 10 bases are a match to TRBD2. V shed 1 base, J shed 7 bases, and the junction held 0 bases outside the gene matches. Germline values: CDR1 LGHDT, CDR2 YNNKEL (reference sequence). The CDR3 loop spans 13 amino acids. The CDR3 loop is CASSQGLAGTQYF. The CDR3 nucleotides are TGTGCCAGCAGCCAAGGACTAGCGGGGACCCAGTACTTC.

The V gene is TRBV6-5, the J gene TRBJ2-7; D is possibly TRBD2 (5 bases). The CDR3 extends over 16 amino acids. Trimming pared 0 bases from V and 6 bases from J, leaving 18 bases between. CDR1 is MNHEY and CDR2 is SVGAGI in the germline V gene. CDR3 residues: CASSYSWRAGTSEQYF. The CDR3 nucleotides are TGTGCCAGCAGTTACTCGTGGCGGGCGGGCACCTCCGAGCAGTACTTC.

The chain is built from TRBV9 and TRBJ1-3; D not resolved. The CDR3 is 13 amino acids. The V end was cut by 1 base, the J end by 0 bases, with 2 bases between. The germline V gene encodes CDR1 SGDLS and CDR2 YYNGEE. In DNA, the CDR3 is TGTGCCAGCAGCGTACTCTCTGGAAACACCATATATTTT. It is translated as CASSVLSGNTIYF.

V usage is TRBV12-3 or TRBV12-4 and J usage is TRBJ1-1; 10 positions agree with TRBD1. CDR3 length: 13 residues. The V gene end was trimmed by 6 bases and the J gene end by 13 bases; junction bases not matched to a gene: 11. CDR3 amino acids: CASSGQGVVRSFF. DNA of the CDR3: TGTGCCAGCAGCGGACAGGGGGTTGTGCGTAGTTTCTTT.

The rearrangement uses TRBV30 and TRBJ1-2, with D possibly being TRBD1 (6 bases). The V end was cut by 2 bases, the J end by 4 bases, with 14 bases between. The V gene's germline CDR1 is GTSNPN and CDR2 SVGIG (reference sequence). This CDR3 contains 14 residues. The CDR3 sequence is CAWSLFGQLYGYTF. The CDR3 coding sequence is TGTGCCTGGAGTCTATTTGGACAGCTCTATGGCTACACCTTC. The whole variable domain, filled in from reference TRBV30 and TRBJ1-2, reads SQTIHQWPATLVQPVGSPLSLECTVEGTSNPNLYWYRQAAGRGLQLLFYSVGIGQISSEVPQNLSASRPQDRQFILSSKKLLLSDSGFYLCAWSLFGQLYGYTFGSGTRLTVV.

The chain employs TRBV28 and TRBJ1-1; no definite D call. This CDR3 has 13 amino acids. Germline loops: CDR1 MDHEN, CDR2 SYDVKM. Trimming stripped 6 bases from V and 4 bases from J, with 12 bases between. CDR3 DNA sequence: TGTGCCAGCAGCTCCCCAACTTTCACTGAAGCTTTCTTT. It yields the protein CASSSPTFTEAFF.